Presented here are 26 T cell receptor beta chains from one specimen sequenced in a study of beta chain features in type 1 diabetes. These receptors lack a known antigen. Study-wide results and caveats: Moderately but significantly shorter TCRB CDR3s were found in Type 1 diabetes patients in all four CD4+ subsets.

The whole isolated RNA underwent reverse transcription, so sequencing captured expressed TCRB transcripts. The repertoire was sequenced with immunoSEQ multiplex PCR; TCRdb's copy has only in-frame clones and lacks some. The table has some 640,000 clones, more than 12% seen once. The sequenced sample consisted of naive CD4+ T cells from blood. The origin of the receptors is a man aged 18 to 29 with type 1 diabetes.

This chain uses TRBV6-5 with TRBJ1-1; a weak D match, TRBD1 (6 bases). Germline CDR1 and CDR2: MNHEY and SVGAGI. There are 16 residues in the CDR3. Deletions cut 0 bases from V and 0 bases from J, with 11 bases between. As DNA, the CDR3 is TGTGCCAGCAGTTACTCAAACAGGGTCATGAACACTGAAGCTTTCTTT. Translated: CASSYSNRVMNTEAFF.

This clone was counted only a few times. J is TRBJ1-3 and V is TRBV29-1; D not certain. V was shortened by 3 bases and J by 4 bases, with 7 bases between the two germline ends. The CDR3 extends over 12 amino acids. CDR1 and CDR2 (germline): SQVTM, ANQGSEA. CDR3 nucleotide sequence: TGCAGCGTTGACGGGAACGGAAACACCATATATTTT. The encoded protein is CSVDGNGNTIYF.

There are a few counts of this clone. A junction boundary mismatches the germline segment, possibly from a read error. This sequence joins TRBV11-2 and TRBJ1-3; no reliable D call. The CDR3 contains 11 residues. CDR1 is SGHAT, CDR2 FQNNGV, per germline. The CDR3 loop is CASSFETPPIF. The DNA of the CDR3 is TGTGCCAGCAGCTTCGAGACGCCACCAATATTT.

The chain is built from TRBV10-3 and TRBJ2-2, with TRBD2 matching 11 bases. The trim removed 4 bases at V and 4 bases at J, leaving 5 bases unmatched. From germline, CDR1 is ENHRY and CDR2 SYGVKD. The CDR3 covers 16 residues. In DNA, the CDR3 is TGTGCCATCAGTGTGGGACTAGCGGTTATCACCGGGGAGCTGTTTTTT. As protein: CAISVGLAVITGELFF.

The gene calls are TRBV5-1 and TRBJ1-2; 9 bases are shared with TRBD1. This CDR3 comprises 15 residues. V gave up 4 bases and J gave up 4 bases; unmatched junction bases: 8. Germline V gene sequence: CDR1 SGHRS, CDR2 YFSETQ. The CDR3 DNA follows: TGCGCCAGCAGCCCGGACAGGGGCTATGGCTATGGCTACACCTTC. Its translation: CASSPDRGYGYGYTF.

CDR3 coding DNA: TGTGCCAGCAGTCCCCGCCACGACAATTATGGCTACACCTTC. Protein: CASSPRHDNYGYTF. V is TRBV6-1 and J is TRBJ1-2; no reliable D call. The CDR3 runs 14 residues. Per germline, CDR1 MNHNS and CDR2 SASEGT. Trimming took 5 bases from V and 5 from J, leaving 15 bases between them.

The rearrangement links TRBV14 to TRBJ2-5; D is undetermined. Deletions cut 2 bases from V and 6 bases from J, with 13 bases between. This CDR3 comprises 14 residues. Looked up from germline, CDR1 is SGHDN and CDR2 is FVKESK. The CDR3 here is CASSQTPPRQTQYF. Here the CDR3 DNA reads TGTGCCAGCAGCCAAACCCCGCCACGACAGACCCAGTACTTC.

The chain carries TRBV10-3 and TRBJ2-3, with D unclear. CDR1 and CDR2 from the germline V gene are ENHRY and SYGVKD. This CDR3 contains 12 residues. The V end was cut by 3 bases, the J end by 4 bases, with 5 bases between. The CDR3 coding sequence is TGTGCCATCAGTGATCAGGCAGATACGCAGTATTTT. Its protein is CAISDQADTQYF.

V gene TRBV6-5 combines with J gene TRBJ2-1, with D perhaps matching TRBD1 or TRBD2 (5 bases each). Germline values: CDR1 MNHEY, CDR2 SVGAGI. Deletions cut 4 bases from V and 2 bases from J, with 15 bases between. This CDR3 has 16 residues. CDR3 protein: CASSSPGTPTYNEQFF. The DNA of the CDR3 is TGTGCCAGCAGTTCCCCCGGGACGCCAACCTACAATGAGCAGTTCTTC.

Notes on this clone: Other DNA sequences from this sample encode an identical CDR3 as well. This chain connects TRBV5-1 to TRBJ2-4; either TRBD1 or TRBD2 may fit D (5 bases each). The CDR3 extends over 15 amino acids. CDR1 is SGHRS, CDR2 YFSETQ, per germline. Trimming removed 4 bases from V and 3 bases from J, with 14 bases in between. Here the CDR3 DNA reads TGCGCCAGCAGCCTGGCCGGGACCTTCAAAAACATTCAGTACTTC. It codes for CASSLAGTFKNIQYF.

Turning to this clone: Other DNA sequences in the same sample also yield this CDR3. The rearrangement joins TRBV28 to TRBJ2-2, with D maybe TRBD2 (6 bases). CDR1 and CDR2 (germline): MDHEN, SYDVKM. CDR3 size: 15 residues. The ends were cut back, 3 bases at V and 0 bases at J, with 8 bases in the middle. The CDR3: CASSLTGANTGELFF. The CDR3 DNA follows: TGTGCCAGCAGTTTGACGGGAGCGAACACCGGGGAGCTGTTTTTT.

This clone was seen more than once but under ten times. The genes are TRBV4-2 and TRBJ1-2; D may be TRBD1 (6 bases). This CDR3 has 15 residues. V was clipped by 4 bases and J by 5 bases, with 17 bases between them. Germline values: CDR1 LGHNA, CDR2 YNFKEQ. The CDR3 protein is CASSLERQESYGYTF. DNA for the CDR3: TGTGCCAGCAGCCTCGAGAGACAGGAGTCTTATGGCTACACCTTC.

The V gene is TRBV29-1, the J gene TRBJ2-3; D remains unclear. Trimming left V 1 base short and J 2 bases short, with 7 bases between. CDR1 is SQVTM and CDR2 is ANQGSEA in the germline V gene. CDR3 length: 13 amino acids. CDR3 region: CSVEVTATDTQYF. In nucleotides, the CDR3 is TGCAGCGTTGAAGTGACCGCCACAGATACGCAGTATTTT.

The J gene is TRBJ2-1, the V gene TRBV4-1; 8 bases agree with TRBD2. Per the germline V gene, CDR1 is MGHRA and CDR2 is YSYEKL. The ends lost 0 bases at V and 15 bases at J; junction bases unmatched: 13. The CDR3 contains 15 residues. The CDR3 DNA reads as TGCGCCAGCAGCCAAGATCCAGCGGGAGTAGCTCCCCTGTTCTTC. Translation: CASSQDPAGVAPLFF.

This clone turned up a few times. The genes are TRBV27 and TRBJ1-2, with 7 bases aligning to TRBD1. This CDR3 spans 15 amino acids. V lost 5 bases to trimming and J lost 8 bases; unmatched junction nucleotides: 14. The germline gives CDR1 MNHEY, CDR2 SMNVEV (reference sequence). The CDR3 here is CASSVTGLQASGYTF. The CDR3, as DNA: TGTGCCAGCAGTGTGACAGGGTTACAGGCTAGCGGCTACACCTTC.

This clone showed up just a few times. The gene calls are TRBV7-2 and TRBJ2-5, with D hard to call. Germline loops: CDR1 SGHTA, CDR2 FQGNSA. V lost 3 bases, J lost 5 bases, and 13 bases lay in between. The CDR3 covers 14 residues. The CDR3 loop reads CASSLLSGRETQYF. The CDR3, as DNA: TGTGCCAGCAGCTTGTTATCCGGCCGCGAGACCCAGTACTTC.

The sample holds a few counts of this clone. The gene calls are TRBV30 and TRBJ1-5; no reliable D call. V shed 0 bases and J shed 2 bases, with 11 bases lying between them. Germline lookup yields CDR1 GTSNPN and CDR2 SVGIG (reference sequence). The CDR3 totals 15 residues. For the CDR3, the DNA is TGTGCCTGGAGTGTACAAAGGTATGGCAATCAGCCCCAGCATTTT. Its translation: CAWSVQRYGNQPQHF.

With respect to this clone: Other DNA sequences within the sample encode an identical CDR3. V and J are TRBV7-9 and TRBJ2-3; D uncertain. V lost 1 base and J 4 bases, leaving 3 bases between the germline ends. Germline values: CDR1 SEHNR, CDR2 FQNEAQ (reference sequence). The CDR3 totals 12 residues. The CDR3 loop is CASSLVSDTQYF. The CDR3 DNA sequence: TGTGCCAGCAGCTTAGTTTCAGATACGCAGTATTTT.

This clone was found a few times. The rearrangement uses TRBV5-1 and TRBJ1-2, with TRBD1 as a possible D gene (6 bases). With 4 bases removed from V and 6 bases from J, the gap between germline ends came to 16 bases. The CDR3 is 14 residues long. The germline V gene encodes CDR1 SGHRS and CDR2 YFSETQ. In nucleotides, the CDR3 is TGCGCCAGCAGCAACAGGGATGCAATCCATGGCTACACCTTC. This codes for CASSNRDAIHGYTF.

The CDR3 loop reads CASSLAGQGGSRTEAFF. In nucleotides, the CDR3 is TGCGCCAGCAGCTTGGCAGGACAGGGTGGGTCTCGGACTGAAGCTTTCTTT. The chain recombines TRBV5-1 with TRBJ1-1, with 8 bases aligning to TRBD1. V lost 0 bases to trimming and J lost 5 bases; unmatched junction nucleotides: 12. The V gene's germline CDR1 is SGHRS and CDR2 YFSETQ. CDR3 length equals 17 residues. Together with reference TRBV5-1 and TRBJ1-1, the CDR3 gives the full variable domain: KAGVTQTPRYLIKTRGQQVTLSCSPISGHRSVSWYQQTPGQGLQFLFEYFSETQRNKGNFPGRFSGRQFSNSRSEMNVSTLELGDSALYLCASSLAGQGGSRTEAFFGQGTRLTVV.

The chain carries TRBV6-4 and TRBJ1-2; 7 bases fit TRBD1. CDR1 and CDR2 from the germline V gene are MRHNA and SNTAGT. The ends lost 5 bases at V and 7 bases at J; junction bases unmatched: 13. The CDR3 consists of 15 residues. CDR3 in amino acids: CASSSFSTGSGGYTF. DNA of the CDR3: TGTGCCAGCAGTTCCTTTTCGACAGGGAGCGGTGGCTACACCTTC.

This clone was found a few times. This chain connects TRBV30 to TRBJ1-5; D is uncertain. This CDR3 is 14 amino acids long. Deletions cut 0 bases from V and 4 bases from J, with 10 bases between. Germline V gives CDR1 GTSNPN, CDR2 SVGIG (reference sequence). The CDR3 DNA is TGTGCCTGGAGTGTAGGCAGCGCTAATCAGCCCCAGCATTTT. This gives the protein CAWSVGSANQPQHF.

This rearrangement joins TRBV9 to TRBJ1-6, with unresolved D. Between the trimmed V and J ends, which lost 3 bases and 8 bases, there was a span of 18 bases. The germline gives CDR1 SGDLS, CDR2 YYNGEE. The CDR3 consists of 16 residues. This CDR3 reads CASSALMDGGHSPLHF. DNA for the CDR3: TGTGCCAGCAGCGCCTTAATGGACGGAGGCCATTCACCCCTCCACTTT.

DNA for the CDR3: TGTGCCAGCAGCCCCTCTCGAGCCAGCTCTGGGGCCAACGTCCTGACTTTC. Its protein is CASSPSRASSGANVLTF. The J gene is TRBJ2-6, the V gene TRBV7-3; D unclear. V was shortened by 5 bases and J by 0 bases, with 14 bases between the two germline ends. Germline values: CDR1 SGHTA, CDR2 FQGTGA. The CDR3 has 17 residues.

This clone showed up just a few times. This chain uses TRBV7-2 with TRBJ2-2; possible D gene TRBD2, 7 bases. From germline, CDR1 is SGHTA and CDR2 FQGNSA. The CDR3 spans 15 residues. V dropped 3 bases and J dropped 3 bases, with 11 bases sitting between them. The CDR3 here is CASSFAGAYTGELFF. The DNA for the CDR3 is TGTGCCAGCAGCTTCGCGGGGGCCTACACCGGGGAGCTGTTTTTT.

The chain links TRBV2 to TRBJ1-1; 7 bases are a match to TRBD1. Germline V gives CDR1 SNHLY, CDR2 FYNNEI. The CDR3 is 15 amino acids. V lost 11 bases and J lost 1; bases outside the gene matches: 13. The CDR3 DNA follows: TGTGCCGGGGCGCGGGACAGCATTAAGAACACTGAAGCTTTCTTT. Its translation: CAGARDSIKNTEAFF. The complete variable domain, with remaining parts taken from reference TRBV2 and TRBJ1-1, reads EPEVTQTPSHQVTQMGQEVILRCVPISNHLYFYWYRQILGQKVEFLVSFYNNEISEKSEIFDDQFSVERPDGSNFTLKIRSTKLEDSAMYFCAGARDSIKNTEAFFGQGTRLTVV.